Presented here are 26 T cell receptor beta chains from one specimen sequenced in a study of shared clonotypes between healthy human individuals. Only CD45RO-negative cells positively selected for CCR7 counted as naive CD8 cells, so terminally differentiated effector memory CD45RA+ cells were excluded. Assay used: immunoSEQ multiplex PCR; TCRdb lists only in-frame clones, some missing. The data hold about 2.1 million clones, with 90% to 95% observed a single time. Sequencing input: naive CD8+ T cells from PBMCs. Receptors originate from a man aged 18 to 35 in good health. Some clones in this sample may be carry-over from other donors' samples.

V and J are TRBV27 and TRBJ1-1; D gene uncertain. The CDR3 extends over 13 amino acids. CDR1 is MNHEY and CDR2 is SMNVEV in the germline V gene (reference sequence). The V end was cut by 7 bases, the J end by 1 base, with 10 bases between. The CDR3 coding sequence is TGTGCCAGCACCCCCAAGGAGAACACTGAAGCTTTCTTT. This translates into CASTPKENTEAFF.

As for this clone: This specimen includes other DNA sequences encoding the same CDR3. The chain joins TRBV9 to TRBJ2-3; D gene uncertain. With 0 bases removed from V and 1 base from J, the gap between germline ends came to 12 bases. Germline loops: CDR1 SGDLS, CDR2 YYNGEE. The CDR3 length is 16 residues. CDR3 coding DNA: TGTGCCAGCAGCGTAGAAGGTGGCGGACGCACAGATACGCAGTATTTT. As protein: CASSVEGGGRTDTQYF.

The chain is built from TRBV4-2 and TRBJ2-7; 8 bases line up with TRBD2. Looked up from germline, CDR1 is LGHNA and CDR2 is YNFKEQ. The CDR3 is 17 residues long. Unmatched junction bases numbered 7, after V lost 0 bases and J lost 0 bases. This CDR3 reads CASSQDWGGRPSYEQYF. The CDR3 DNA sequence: TGTGCCAGCAGCCAAGATTGGGGCGGGAGGCCCTCCTACGAGCAGTACTTC.

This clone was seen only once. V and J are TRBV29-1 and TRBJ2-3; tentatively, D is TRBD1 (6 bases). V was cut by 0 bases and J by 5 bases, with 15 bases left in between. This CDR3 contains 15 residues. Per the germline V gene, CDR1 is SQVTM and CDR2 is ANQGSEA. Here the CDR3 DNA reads TGCAGCGTTGAAGAGGGCTGGGGGCAGGTAGATACGCAGTATTTT. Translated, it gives CSVEEGWGQVDTQYF.

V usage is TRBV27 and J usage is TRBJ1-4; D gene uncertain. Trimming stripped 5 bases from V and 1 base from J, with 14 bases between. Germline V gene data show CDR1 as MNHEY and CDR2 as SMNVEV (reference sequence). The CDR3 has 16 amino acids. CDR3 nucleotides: TGTGCCAGCAGTCCAGCCGTTACGAGAACTAATGAAAAACTGTTTTTT. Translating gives CASSPAVTRTNEKLFF.

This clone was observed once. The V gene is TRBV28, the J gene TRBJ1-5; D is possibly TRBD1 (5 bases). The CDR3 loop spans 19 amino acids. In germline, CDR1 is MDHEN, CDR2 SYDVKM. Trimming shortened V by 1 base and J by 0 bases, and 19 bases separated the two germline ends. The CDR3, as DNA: TGTGCCAGCAGTTTATTTCCCCACAGGACAAATTATAGCAATCAGCCCCAGCATTTT. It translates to CASSLFPHRTNYSNQPQHF.

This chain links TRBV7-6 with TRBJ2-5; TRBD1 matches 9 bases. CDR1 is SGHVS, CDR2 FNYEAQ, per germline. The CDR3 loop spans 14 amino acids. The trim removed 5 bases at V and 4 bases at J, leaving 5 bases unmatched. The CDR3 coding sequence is TGTGCCAGCAGCCCGGGACAGGGTGGAGAGACCCAGTACTTC. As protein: CASSPGQGGETQYF.

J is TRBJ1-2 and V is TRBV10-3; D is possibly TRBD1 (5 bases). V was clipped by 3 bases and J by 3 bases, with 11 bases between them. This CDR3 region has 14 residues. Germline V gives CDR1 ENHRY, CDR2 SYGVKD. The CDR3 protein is CAISDRAEDYGYTF. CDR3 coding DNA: TGTGCCATCAGTGACAGGGCTGAGGACTATGGCTACACCTTC.

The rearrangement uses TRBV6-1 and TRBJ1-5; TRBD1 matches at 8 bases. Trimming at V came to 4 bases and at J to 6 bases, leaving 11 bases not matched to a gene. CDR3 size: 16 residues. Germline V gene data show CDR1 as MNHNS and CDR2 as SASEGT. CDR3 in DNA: TGTGCCAGCAGTGTAGACAGGGGAGGTTGGCCTCAGCCCCAGCATTTT. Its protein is CASSVDRGGWPQPQHF.

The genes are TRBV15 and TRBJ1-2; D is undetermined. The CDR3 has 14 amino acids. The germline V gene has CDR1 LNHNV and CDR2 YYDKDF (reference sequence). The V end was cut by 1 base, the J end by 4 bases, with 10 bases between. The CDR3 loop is CATSRGADIYGYTF. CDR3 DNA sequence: TGTGCCACCAGCAGAGGGGCAGACATCTATGGCTACACCTTC.

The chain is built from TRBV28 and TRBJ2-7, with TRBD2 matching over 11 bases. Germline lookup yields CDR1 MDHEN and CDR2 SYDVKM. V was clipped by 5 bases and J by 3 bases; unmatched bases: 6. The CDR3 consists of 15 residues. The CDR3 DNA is TGTGCCAGCAGTGATAGACTAGCGGGGTACTACGAGCAGTACTTC. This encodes CASSDRLAGYYEQYF.

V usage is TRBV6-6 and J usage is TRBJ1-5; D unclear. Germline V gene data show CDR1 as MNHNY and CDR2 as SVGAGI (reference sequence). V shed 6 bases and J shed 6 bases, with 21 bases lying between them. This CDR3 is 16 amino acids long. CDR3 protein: CASSLYRTVGIQPQHF. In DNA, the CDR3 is TGTGCCAGCAGCTTATACCGGACGGTTGGGATTCAGCCCCAGCATTTT.

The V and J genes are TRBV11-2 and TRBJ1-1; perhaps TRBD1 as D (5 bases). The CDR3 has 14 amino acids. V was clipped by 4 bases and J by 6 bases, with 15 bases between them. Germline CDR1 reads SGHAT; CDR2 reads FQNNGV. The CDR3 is CASSSKTWGAEAFF. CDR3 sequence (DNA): TGTGCCAGCAGCTCCAAGACCTGGGGCGCTGAAGCTTTCTTT.

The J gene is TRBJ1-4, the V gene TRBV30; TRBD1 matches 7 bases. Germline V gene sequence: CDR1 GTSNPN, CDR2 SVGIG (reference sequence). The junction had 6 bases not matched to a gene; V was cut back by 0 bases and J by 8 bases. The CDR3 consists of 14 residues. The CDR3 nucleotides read TGTGCCTGGAGTGTCACAGGGGTGCAGGAAAAACTGTTTTTT. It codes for CAWSVTGVQEKLFF. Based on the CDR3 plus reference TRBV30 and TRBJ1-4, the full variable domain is SQTIHQWPATLVQPVGSPLSLECTVEGTSNPNLYWYRQAAGRGLQLLFYSVGIGQISSEVPQNLSASRPQDRQFILSSKKLLLSDSGFYLCAWSVTGVQEKLFFGSGTQLSVL.

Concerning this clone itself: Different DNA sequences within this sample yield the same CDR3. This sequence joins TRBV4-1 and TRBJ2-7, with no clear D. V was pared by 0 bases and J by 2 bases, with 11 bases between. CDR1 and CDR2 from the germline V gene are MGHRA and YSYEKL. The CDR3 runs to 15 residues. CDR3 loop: CASSQDPGPPYEQYF. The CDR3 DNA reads TGCGCCAGCAGCCAAGACCCAGGACCCCCCTACGAGCAGTACTTC.

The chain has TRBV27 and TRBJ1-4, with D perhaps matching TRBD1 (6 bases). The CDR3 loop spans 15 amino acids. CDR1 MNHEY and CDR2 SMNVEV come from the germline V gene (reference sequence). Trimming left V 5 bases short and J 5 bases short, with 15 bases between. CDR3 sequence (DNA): TGTGCCAGCAGTCAAGGGGGTTCTATAAATGAAAAACTGTTTTTT. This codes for CASSQGGSINEKLFF. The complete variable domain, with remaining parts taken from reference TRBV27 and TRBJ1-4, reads EAQVTQNPRYLITVTGKKLTVTCSQNMNHEYMSWYRQDPGLGLRQIYYSMNVEVTDKGDVPEGYKVSRKEKRNFPLILESPSPNQTSLYFCASSQGGSINEKLFFGSGTQLSVL.

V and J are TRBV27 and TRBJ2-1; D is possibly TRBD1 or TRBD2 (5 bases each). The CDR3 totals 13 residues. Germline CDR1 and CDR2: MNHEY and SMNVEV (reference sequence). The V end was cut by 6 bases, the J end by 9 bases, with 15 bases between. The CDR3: CASSPPGAAEQFF. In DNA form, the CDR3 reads TGTGCCAGCAGCCCCCCCGGGGCCGCTGAGCAGTTCTTC.

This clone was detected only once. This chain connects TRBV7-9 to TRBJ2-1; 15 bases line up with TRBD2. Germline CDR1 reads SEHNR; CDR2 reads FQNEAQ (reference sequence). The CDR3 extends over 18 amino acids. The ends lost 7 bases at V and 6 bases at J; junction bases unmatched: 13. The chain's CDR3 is CASNGLAGGEVMFNEQFF. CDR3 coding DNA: TGTGCCAGCAACGGACTAGCGGGAGGGGAAGTAATGTTCAATGAGCAGTTCTTC.

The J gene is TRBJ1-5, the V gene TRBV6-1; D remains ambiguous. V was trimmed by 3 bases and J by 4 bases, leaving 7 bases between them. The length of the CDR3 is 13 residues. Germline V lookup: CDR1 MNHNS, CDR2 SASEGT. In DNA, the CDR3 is TGTGCCAGCAGTGACGGAGCTAATCAGCCCCAGCATTTT. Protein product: CASSDGANQPQHF.

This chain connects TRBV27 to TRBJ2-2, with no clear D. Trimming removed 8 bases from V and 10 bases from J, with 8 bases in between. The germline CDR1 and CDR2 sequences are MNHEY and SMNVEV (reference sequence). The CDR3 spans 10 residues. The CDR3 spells CASGVAELFF. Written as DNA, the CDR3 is TGTGCCAGCGGGGTAGCGGAGCTGTTTTTT.

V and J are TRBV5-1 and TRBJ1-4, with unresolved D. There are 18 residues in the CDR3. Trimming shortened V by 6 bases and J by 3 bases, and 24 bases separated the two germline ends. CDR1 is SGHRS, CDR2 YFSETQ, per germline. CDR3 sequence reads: CASNTYPKGVVANEKLFF. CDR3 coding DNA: TGCGCCAGCAACACCTATCCGAAGGGAGTAGTGGCTAATGAAAAACTGTTTTTT.

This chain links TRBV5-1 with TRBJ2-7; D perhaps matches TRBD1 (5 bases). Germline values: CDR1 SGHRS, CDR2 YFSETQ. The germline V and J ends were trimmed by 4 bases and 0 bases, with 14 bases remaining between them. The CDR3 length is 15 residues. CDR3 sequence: CASSRASDNSYEQYF. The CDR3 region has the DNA TGCGCCAGCAGCCGGGCCTCGGACAACTCCTACGAGCAGTACTTC.

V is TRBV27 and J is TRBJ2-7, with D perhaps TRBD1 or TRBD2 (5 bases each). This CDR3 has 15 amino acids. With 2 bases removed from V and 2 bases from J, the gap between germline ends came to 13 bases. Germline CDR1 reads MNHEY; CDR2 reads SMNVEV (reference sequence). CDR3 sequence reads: CASSLRSGHAYEQYF. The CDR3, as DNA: TGTGCCAGCAGTTTACGAAGCGGACATGCCTACGAGCAGTACTTC.

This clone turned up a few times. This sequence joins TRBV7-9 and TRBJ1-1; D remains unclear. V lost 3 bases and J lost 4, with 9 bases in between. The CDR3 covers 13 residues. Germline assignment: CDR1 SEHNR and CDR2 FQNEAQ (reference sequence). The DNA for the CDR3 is TGTGCCAGCAGCTTTGGGGTTAGCACTGAAGCTTTCTTT. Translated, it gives CASSFGVSTEAFF.

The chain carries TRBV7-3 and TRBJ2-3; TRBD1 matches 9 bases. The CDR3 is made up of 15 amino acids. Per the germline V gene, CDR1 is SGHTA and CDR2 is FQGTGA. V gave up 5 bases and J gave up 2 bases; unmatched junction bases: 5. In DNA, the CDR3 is TGTGCCAGCAGCCCGCACAGGGGGCCCACAGATACGCAGTATTTT. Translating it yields CASSPHRGPTDTQYF. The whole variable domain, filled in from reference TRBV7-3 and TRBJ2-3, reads GAGVSQTPSNKVTEKGKYVELRCDPISGHTALYWYRQSLGQGPEFLIYFQGTGAADDSGLPNDRFFAVRPEGSVSTLKIQRTERGDSAVYLCASSPHRGPTDTQYFGPGTRLTVL.

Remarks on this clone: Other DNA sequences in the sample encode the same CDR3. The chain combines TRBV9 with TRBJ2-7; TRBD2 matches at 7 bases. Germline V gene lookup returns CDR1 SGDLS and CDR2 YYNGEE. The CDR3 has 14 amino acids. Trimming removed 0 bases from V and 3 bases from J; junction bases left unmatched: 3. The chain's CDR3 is CASSVGGGNYEQYF. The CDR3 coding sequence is TGTGCCAGCAGCGTAGGGGGAGGGAACTACGAGCAGTACTTC. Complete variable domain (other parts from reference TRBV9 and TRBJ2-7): DSGVTQTPKHLITATGQRVTLRCSPRSGDLSVYWYQQSLDQGLQFLIQYYNGEERAKGNILERFSAQQFPDLHSELNLSSLELGDSALYFCASSVGGGNYEQYFGPGTRLTVT.